The rows below give T cell receptor beta chains drawn from one sample of a study of blood T cell repertoires in COVID-19. The data were produced by immunoSEQ multiplex PCR, yet TCRdb's version contains in-frame clones alone and is incomplete. This repertoire shows around 500,000 clones, approximately 83% found once; its top ten account for approximately 3.2%. Material for sequencing was peripheral blood. These receptors were collected from a human donor in a cohort sampled during active COVID-19. CDR3s include the opening cysteine and the closing phenylalanine or tryptophan. Each record gives: D gene, clone size, J gene, V gene, CDR3 DNA, CDR3 protein. A D gene is named only where the DNA matches it firmly. For some rows the clone size is stated as once, few or many, or as a class when expanded; others skip it.

TRBD2 . TRBJ2-2 TRBV5-1 TGCGCCAGCAGCTACCTAGCGGGGAGTAGGGCCGGGGAGCTGTTTTTT CASSYLAGSRAGELFF
TRBD2 . TRBJ2-2 TRBV9 TGTGCCAGCAGCGTCGGACTAGCGGGAGGGCCCGGCGGGGAGCTGTTTTTT CASSVGLAGGPGGELFF
. . TRBJ2-7 TRBV3-1/TRBV3-2 TGTGCCAGCAGCCAAGAGGCCGGGGGGCCATACGAGCAGTACTTC CASSQEAGGPYEQYF
TRBD1 . TRBJ2-5 TRBV2 TGTGCCAGCAGTGATCCTGAACGACAGGGTTTGACGGAGACCCAGTACTTC CASSDPERQGLTETQYF
. . TRBJ1-2 TRBV5-8 TGTGCCAGCAGCTTGAGGACAGTTAACTATGGCTACACCTTC CASSLRTVNYGYTF
. . TRBJ2-5 TRBV18 TGTGCCAGCTCACCACTCTATCCTGAGACCCAGTACTTC CASSPLYPETQYF
TRBD1 . TRBJ2-1 TRBV15 TGTGCCACCAGCAGAGGGGGACAGAACTACAATGAGCAGTTCTTC CATSRGGQNYNEQFF
TRBD1 . TRBJ1-3 TRBV4-3 TGCGCCAGCAGCCAAAGACAGGGGACTGGAAACACCATATATTTT CASSQRQGTGNTIYF
TRBD1 . TRBJ2-3 TRBV28 TGTGCCAGCAGTCCCCCAGGGGGCGCCGGAGATACGCAGTATTTT CASSPPGGAGDTQYF
TRBD1 . TRBJ1-5 TRBV18 TGTGCCAGCTCAGCCACCGGGACAGGGGGCGAAGATAGTCTTTTTCAGCCCCAGCATTTT CASSATGTGGEDSLFQPQHF
. once TRBJ2-1 TRBV28 TGTGCCAGCAACACAGGGACGCACGAGCAGTTCTTC CASNTGTHEQFF
. . TRBJ1-4 TRBV28 TGTGCCAGCAGTTTAGGGGCGGATGAAAAACTGTTTTTT CASSLGADEKLFF
. . TRBJ1-2 TRBV7-2 TGTGCCAGCAGCTCCGACGTCACCGGGGGCTATGGCTACACCTTC CASSSDVTGGYGYTF
. . TRBJ2-7 TRBV7-2 TGTGCCAGCAGCAAGAGCCTGATAGCTGACCACGAGCAGTACTTC CASSKSLIADHEQYF